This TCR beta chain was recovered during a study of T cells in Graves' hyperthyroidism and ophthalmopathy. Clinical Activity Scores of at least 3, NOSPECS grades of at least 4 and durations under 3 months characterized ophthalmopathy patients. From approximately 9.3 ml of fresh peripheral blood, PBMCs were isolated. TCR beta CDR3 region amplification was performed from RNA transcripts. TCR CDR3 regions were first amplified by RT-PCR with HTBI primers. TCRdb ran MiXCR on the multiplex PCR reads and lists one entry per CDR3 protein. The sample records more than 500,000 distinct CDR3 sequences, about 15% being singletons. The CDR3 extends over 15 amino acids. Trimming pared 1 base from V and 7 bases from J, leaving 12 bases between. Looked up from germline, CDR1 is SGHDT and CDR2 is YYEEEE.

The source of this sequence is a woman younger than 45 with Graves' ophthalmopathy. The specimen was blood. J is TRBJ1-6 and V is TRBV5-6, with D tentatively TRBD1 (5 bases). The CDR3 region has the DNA TGTGCCAGCAGCTTGCCGGGACGCCCGAATTCACCCCTCCACTTT. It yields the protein CASSLPGRPNSPLHF.